This TCR beta chain comes out of a study of shared clonotypes between healthy human individuals. Naive CD8 cells comprised CD45RO-negative, CCR7-positively selected cells, excluding terminally differentiated effector memory CD45RA+ cells. The authors distributed each subset's genomic DNA evenly over several immunoSEQ plates. Sequencing used immunoSEQ multiplex PCR; TCRdb keeps in-frame clones, though not all of them. The table shows some 2 million clones, with less than 95% occurring only once. Study findings and constraints: The generation probabilities recorded for non-shared clonotypes fell below those of clonotypes shared by all four donors.

Details on this clone: Antigen: not known.

Germline loops: CDR1 PRHDT, CDR2 FYEKMQ (reference sequence). V was pared by 3 bases and J by 0 bases, with 9 bases of the junction left unmatched. CDR3 length equals 17 residues. The specimen sequenced was naive CD8+ T cells sorted from blood. The sequence derives from a man aged 18 to 30 in good health. V gene TRBV13 combines with J gene TRBJ2-7, with 9 nucleotides matching TRBD1. The CDR3 loop reads CASSFSTGTGPSYEQYF. The CDR3, as DNA: TGTGCCAGCAGCTTTTCCACCGGGACAGGGCCCTCCTACGAGCAGTACTTC.